This TCR beta chain was obtained from a study of blood T cell repertoires in COVID-19. Study-level background: COVID-19 samples from acute and convalescent phases originated in the United States, Italy and Spain. PBMCs, B-cell-depleted T cells, or T cells were the source of the cDNA or gDNA that made up the material.

This CDR3 has 14 residues. CDR1 SGHRS and CDR2 YFSETQ come from the germline V gene. V was clipped by 5 bases and J by 3 bases; unmatched bases: 2. Patients at the Seattle site were enrolled during active infection and followed longitudinally. Authors' methods: Amplified reference gene primers provided the basis for estimating nucleated cell counts. Data came from immunoSEQ multiplex PCR; TCRdb stores just in-frame clones and leaves some out. V, J and clone size are taken as reported in that table, and D and trimming were inferred from the DNA itself. In the table there are 160,000 or so clones, approximately 90% of which are singletons.

Sequenced input: peripheral blood. This rearrangement joins TRBV5-1 to TRBJ2-3, with 11 bases matching TRBD2. The TCR comes from a woman aged 70-85 years with COVID-19, enrolled during active disease. The CDR3 DNA reads TGCGCCAGCAGGACTAGCGGGGAGACAGATACGCAGTATTTT. It codes for CASRTSGETDTQYF.